Shown below are 16 T cell receptor beta chains from a single sample sequenced in a study of T cell responses to AZD1222 COVID-19 vaccine. This table comes from immunoSEQ multiplex PCR, and its TCRdb copy is limited to in-frame clones, with some not included. The repertoire consists of about 49,000 clones, with 79% occurring once and the leading ten covering 20%. Sequencing was performed on peripheral blood, taken on day 0 of MenACWY control vaccination. Receptor source: an adult in good health.

The J gene is TRBJ2-6, the V gene TRBV27, with TRBD2 identical over 7 bases. The CDR3 runs 17 residues. Germline V gene lookup returns CDR1 MNHEY and CDR2 SMNVEV (reference sequence). V lost 7 bases and J lost 0; bases outside the gene matches: 9. The CDR3 DNA is TGTGCCAGCACCCCTATGGGGGGGACCTCTGGGGCCAACGTCCTGACTTTC. Translation: CASTPMGGTSGANVLTF.

The chain employs TRBV7-7 and TRBJ2-3, with TRBD2 matching over 10 bases. V was pared by 2 bases and J by 2 bases, with 7 bases of the junction left unmatched. Germline V gene data show CDR1 as SSHAT and CDR2 as FNYEAQ (reference sequence). This CDR3 contains 17 residues. The CDR3 coding sequence is TGTGCCAGCAGCTTATACCCTAGCGGGAGTAACACAGATACGCAGTATTTT. Residues: CASSLYPSGSNTDTQYF.

CDR3 coding DNA: TGTGCCAGCAGCCAGGGACAGGGCGGAGGAGCTTTCTTT. Translated: CASSQGQGGGAFF. This chain joins TRBV3-1 (or the pseudogene TRBV3-2) and TRBJ1-1, with 9 bases matching TRBD1. The CDR3 sequence is 13 residues long. Germline V lookup: CDR1 LGHDT, CDR2 YNNKEL (reference sequence). V gave up 3 bases and J gave up 10 bases; unmatched junction bases: 6.

The CDR3 bases are TGTGCCAGCAGTCGACAGCAGGGCCCCTACGAGCAGTACTTC. This gives the protein CASSRQQGPYEQYF. The chain links TRBV27 to TRBJ2-7; a possible D gene is TRBD1 (5 bases). V was trimmed by 5 bases and J by 2 bases, leaving 13 bases between them. This CDR3 has 14 amino acids. The germline gives CDR1 MNHEY, CDR2 SMNVEV (reference sequence).

This chain joins TRBV6-5 and TRBJ1-3; no reliable D call. The CDR3 spans 15 residues. CDR1 is MNHEY and CDR2 is SVGAGI in the germline V gene. The V end was cut by 0 bases, the J end by 3 bases, with 9 bases between. CDR3: CASSYSGRSGNTIYF. CDR3 nucleotides: TGTGCCAGCAGTTACTCTGGGAGAAGTGGAAACACCATATATTTT.

This chain links TRBV5-1 with TRBJ2-7; 12 nucleotides align to TRBD2. Germline V gene lookup returns CDR1 SGHRS and CDR2 YFSETQ. The CDR3 spans 17 residues. The V gene end was trimmed by 6 bases and the J gene end by 1 base; junction bases not matched to a gene: 11. As DNA, the CDR3 is TGCGCCAGCAAACCTAGGCTAGCGGGAGGGGTGTCCTACGAGCAGTACTTC. Residues: CASKPRLAGGVSYEQYF.

The gene calls are TRBV7-6 and TRBJ1-4, with unresolved D. The CDR3 covers 15 residues. With 6 bases removed from V and 3 bases from J, the gap between germline ends came to 14 bases. Germline V lookup: CDR1 SGHVS, CDR2 FNYEAQ. The CDR3 DNA is TGTGCCAGCAGTTTACAGAACATGGCTAATGAAAAACTGTTTTTT. Protein sequence: CASSLQNMANEKLFF.

By share, this clone ranks as medium-sized. The rearrangement links TRBV6-5 to TRBJ1-4; a possible D gene is TRBD1 (5 bases). The CDR3 covers 13 residues. Trimming pared 7 bases from V and 11 bases from J, leaving 17 bases between. Germline V gives CDR1 MNHEY, CDR2 SVGAGI. The CDR3 region is CASKVDPRGKLFF. CDR3 nucleotides: TGTGCCAGCAAGGTGGATCCGCGGGGGAAACTGTTTTTT.

The V gene is TRBV30, the J gene TRBJ1-6; 7 bases are shared with TRBD1. CDR1 and CDR2 (germline): GTSNPN, SVGIG (reference sequence). The CDR3 has 13 amino acids. Unmatched junction bases numbered 6, after V lost 5 bases and J lost 8 bases. In DNA form, the CDR3 reads TGTGCCTGGGATAAAACAGGGGATTCACCCCTCCACTTT. It encodes CAWDKTGDSPLHF.

This chain joins TRBV9 and TRBJ1-1; possible D gene TRBD1, 6 bases. V dropped 0 bases and J dropped 11 bases, with 11 bases sitting between them. This CDR3 contains 12 residues. In germline, CDR1 is SGDLS, CDR2 YYNGEE. DNA for the CDR3: TGTGCCAGCAGCGTAGAAGGGGGACTGGCTTTCTTT. Its protein is CASSVEGGLAFF.

The chain combines TRBV10-2 with TRBJ1-2, with TRBD1 as a possible D gene (5 bases). Trimming pared 3 bases from V and 6 bases from J, leaving 11 bases between. The CDR3 covers 13 residues. Looked up from germline, CDR1 is WSHSY and CDR2 is SAAADI. The CDR3 loop reads CASSETGTHGYTF. The CDR3 DNA sequence: TGCGCCAGCAGTGAAACCGGGACCCATGGCTACACCTTC.

J is TRBJ1-6 and V is TRBV28; 7 nucleotides line up with TRBD1. The length of the CDR3 is 17 residues. CDR1 and CDR2 (germline): MDHEN, SYDVKM. Unmatched junction bases numbered 10, after V lost 5 bases and J lost 3 bases. The CDR3 coding sequence is TGTGCCAGCAGTCTCGGGACAGCCAGGGGCTATAATTCACCCCTCCACTTT. It codes for CASSLGTARGYNSPLHF.

V gene TRBV7-9 combines with J gene TRBJ1-1, with D possibly matching TRBD1 (5 bases). V lost 6 bases to trimming and J lost 9 bases, with 14 bases between them. Germline assignment: CDR1 SEHNR and CDR2 FQNEAQ (reference sequence). The CDR3 consists of 12 residues. The CDR3 DNA is TGTGCCAGCAGTATGGGGGTGGCCAAAGCTTTCTTT. This sequence encodes CASSMGVAKAFF.

V gene TRBV15 combines with J gene TRBJ1-5; no clear D. The CDR3 extends over 14 amino acids. Germline assignment: CDR1 LNHNV and CDR2 YYDKDF (reference sequence). V was trimmed by 5 bases and J by 6 bases, leaving 14 bases between them. In DNA, the CDR3 is TGTGCCACCAGCTCATGGGGAAAGAGTCAGCCCCAGCATTTT. Amino acid sequence: CATSSWGKSQPQHF.

The rearrangement uses TRBV18 and TRBJ2-3, with D unclear. V was pared by 3 bases and J by 5 bases, with 6 bases between. Germline V gene data show CDR1 as KGHSH and CDR2 as LQKENI. The CDR3 extends over 12 amino acids. The CDR3 coding sequence is TGTGCCAGCTCACCCCAAATAGATACGCAGTATTTT. Protein product: CASSPQIDTQYF. Supplemented by reference TRBV18 and TRBJ2-3, the full variable domain reads NAGVMQNPRHLVRRRGQEARLRCSPMKGHSHVYWYRQLPEEGLKFMVYLQKENIIDESGMPKERFSAEFPKEGPSILRIQQVVRGDSAAYFCASSPQIDTQYFGPGTRLTVL.

The chain links TRBV18 to TRBJ1-1, with D hard to call. Germline-derived CDR1 and CDR2 are KGHSH and LQKENI. This CDR3 comprises 15 residues. The V and J ends lost 2 bases and 0 bases respectively, with 10 bases between them. CDR3 DNA sequence: TGTGCCAGCTCACCATTGGAGGGTCTGAACACTGAAGCTTTCTTT. This encodes CASSPLEGLNTEAFF.